The 3 T cell receptor beta chains reported below all come from one sample, sequenced in a study of cytomegalovirus exposure and HLA in healthy donors (dated by TCRdb to about 2017). Receptor amplification or capture employed the immunoSEQ multiplex PCR assay. For the multiplex PCR, a mixture combining 60 forward primers for TCR Vbeta segments and 13 reverse primers for TCR Jbeta segments was used. This is the immuneACCESS table as TCRdb keeps it, with only in-frame sequences that have V and J called. A part of the clones is gone; compared with another copy, unresolved V genes explain less than half, and the rest is unexplained. The table for this sample lists about 59,000 clones; approximately 83% of them were counted only once. The ten most abundant clones make up over 1.5% of the sample. The sample was PBMCs. Every receptor here comes from a man aged 35 to 55 in good health and CMV-seronegative.

The rearrangement links TRBV13 to TRBJ1-4; D unclear. The CDR3 runs 15 residues. V was pared by 1 base and J by 1 base, with 7 bases between. Germline V gives CDR1 PRHDT, CDR2 FYEKMQ (reference sequence). The CDR3 is CASSLVGGTNEKLFF. The DNA for the CDR3 is TGTGCCAGCAGCTTAGTCGGCGGAACTAATGAAAAACTGTTTTTT.

For the CDR3, the DNA is TGTGCCAGCAGCTTTATACAGGGGGCAGTTGAAGCTTTCTTT. This codes for CASSFIQGAVEAFF. This chain links TRBV11-3 with TRBJ1-1, with 9 nucleotides matching TRBD1. V lost 3 bases, J lost 7 bases, and 6 bases stayed unmatched. Germline V gives CDR1 SGHNT, CDR2 YENEEA. The CDR3 is 14 residues long.

The rearrangement uses TRBV5-1 and TRBJ2-4; 15 bases are a match to TRBD2. Germline CDR1 is SGHRS and CDR2 is YFSETQ. CDR3 length equals 16 residues. V dropped 2 bases and J dropped 6; count of bases not matched to a gene: 3. Here the CDR3 reads CASSLGLAGGLNIQYF. The CDR3 DNA is TGCGCCAGCAGCTTAGGACTAGCGGGGGGGCTAAACATTCAGTACTTC.